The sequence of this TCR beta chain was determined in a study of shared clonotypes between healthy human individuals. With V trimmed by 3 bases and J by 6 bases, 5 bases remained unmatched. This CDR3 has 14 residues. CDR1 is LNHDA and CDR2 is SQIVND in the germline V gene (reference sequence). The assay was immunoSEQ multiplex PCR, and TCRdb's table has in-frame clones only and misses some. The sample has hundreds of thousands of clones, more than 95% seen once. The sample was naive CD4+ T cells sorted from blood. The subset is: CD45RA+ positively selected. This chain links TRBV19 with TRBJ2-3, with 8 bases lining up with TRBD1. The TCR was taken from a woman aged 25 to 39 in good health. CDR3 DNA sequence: TGTGCCAGTAGTATGGACAGGGCCGCGGATACGCAGTATTTT. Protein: CASSMDRAADTQYF.